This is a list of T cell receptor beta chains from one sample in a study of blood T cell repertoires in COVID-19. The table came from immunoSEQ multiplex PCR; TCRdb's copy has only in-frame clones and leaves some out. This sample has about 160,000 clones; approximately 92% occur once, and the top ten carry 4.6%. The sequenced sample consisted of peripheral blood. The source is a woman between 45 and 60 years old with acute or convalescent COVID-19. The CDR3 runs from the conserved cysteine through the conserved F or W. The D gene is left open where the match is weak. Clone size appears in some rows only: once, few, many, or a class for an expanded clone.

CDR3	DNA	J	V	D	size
CASRDVLRQNGYTF	TGTGCCAGCAGGGACGTTTTGAGACAGAATGGCTACACCTTC	TRBJ1-2	TRBV6-5	.	.
CASSLMTGGPDTEAFF	TGTGCCAGCAGCCTAATGACAGGGGGCCCCGACACTGAAGCTTTCTTT	TRBJ1-1	TRBV7-9	TRBD1	.
CASSQGRGVYGYTF	TGCGCCAGCAGTCAGGGCAGGGGGGTCTATGGCTACACCTTC	TRBJ1-2	TRBV23-1	TRBD1	.
CASSLAQGVIQQYF	TGCGCCAGCAGCTTGGCCCAGGGGGTGATTCAGCAGTACTTC	TRBJ2-7	TRBV5-1	TRBD1	.
CASSQVFAEGASSLHF	TGCGCCAGCAGCCAAGTGTTTGCAGAGGGCGCGTCGTCCCTCCACTTT	TRBJ1-6	TRBV4-1	.	.
CASSSTGLYYEQYF	TGTGCCAGCAGCTCGACAGGGCTCTACTACGAGCAGTACTTC	TRBJ2-7	TRBV7-6	TRBD1	.
CASSQDETGSNYGYTF	TGTGCCAGCAGCCAAGACGAGACAGGGTCCAACTATGGCTACACCTTC	TRBJ1-2	TRBV4-2	TRBD1	.
CASSLYQGALGYTF	TGCGCCAGCAGCTTGTATCAGGGGGCGTTAGGCTACACCTTC	TRBJ1-2	TRBV5-1	TRBD1	.
CASSFGSLEQYF	TGTGCCAGCAGTTTCGGGAGCCTCGAGCAGTACTTC	TRBJ2-7	TRBV12-3/TRBV12-4	.	.
CASSWGQGGTEAFF	TGTGCCAGCAGTTGGGGACAGGGTGGCACTGAAGCTTTCTTT	TRBJ1-1	TRBV6-5	TRBD1	.
CASSQGLVEADTQYF	TGCGCCAGCAGCCAAGGACTCGTGGAGGCAGATACGCAGTATTTT	TRBJ2-3	TRBV4-3	.	.
CASSLVGQVNTEAFF	TGTGCCAGCAGCTTAGTGGGGCAAGTGAACACTGAAGCTTTCTTT	TRBJ1-1	TRBV7-8	.	.
CASSPNPVPYGYTF	TGTGCCAGCTCACCTAATCCAGTTCCCTATGGCTACACCTTC	TRBJ1-2	TRBV18	.	.
CASSISGGGRSHPQHF	TGTGCCAGTAGTATATCTGGGGGAGGTCGCAGCCACCCCCAGCATTTT	TRBJ1-5	TRBV19	.	.
CASSSDRGSYNEQFF	TGTGCCAGCAGCTCAGACAGGGGATCCTACAATGAGCAGTTCTTC	TRBJ2-1	TRBV7-2	TRBD1	.
CASSPSTSRLTDTQYF	TGTGCCAGCAGTCCCTCGACTAGCAGACTCACAGATACGCAGTATTTT	TRBJ2-3	TRBV28	TRBD2	few
CASRRGQGYGYTF	TGTGCCAGCAGGCGTGGACAGGGCTATGGCTACACCTTC	TRBJ1-2	TRBV28	TRBD1	.
CASSLYGTDNYEQYF	TGTGCCAGCAGCCTCTACGGGACAGACAACTACGAGCAGTACTTC	TRBJ2-7	TRBV7-2	TRBD1	once